This T cell receptor (beta chain) stems from a study of blood T cells in healthy people across ages. Trimming took 4 bases from V and 2 from J, leaving 13 bases between them. This CDR3 has 15 residues. Germline values: CDR1 SGHTA, CDR2 FQGNSA. The sample providers were healthy Caucasian people from Russia, aged roughly 6 to 90. Each sample provided at least 6 micrograms of extracted total RNA. In this sample, this clonotype turned up many times. Antigen specificity is unknown. Study findings and constraints: Roughly linear declines in TCR beta diversity per million T cells occurred with age.

The authors ran a second PCR of roughly 6 to 12 cycles using a sample-barcoded 5' primer and a J-beta primer mix. From the 5' RACE reads, TCRdb called clonotypes with MiXCR, one entry per CDR3 protein. The sample consists of about 1 million distinct CDR3 sequences, 40% to 55% of them appearing once. Sequenced material: blood. The clonotype was recovered from an older woman in good health. V gene TRBV7-2 combines with J gene TRBJ2-3; tentative D call: TRBD2 (5 bases). CDR3 sequence reads: CASSSDWSPTDTQYF. The CDR3 region has the DNA TGTGCCAGCAGCTCGGACTGGTCTCCCACAGATACGCAGTATTTT.